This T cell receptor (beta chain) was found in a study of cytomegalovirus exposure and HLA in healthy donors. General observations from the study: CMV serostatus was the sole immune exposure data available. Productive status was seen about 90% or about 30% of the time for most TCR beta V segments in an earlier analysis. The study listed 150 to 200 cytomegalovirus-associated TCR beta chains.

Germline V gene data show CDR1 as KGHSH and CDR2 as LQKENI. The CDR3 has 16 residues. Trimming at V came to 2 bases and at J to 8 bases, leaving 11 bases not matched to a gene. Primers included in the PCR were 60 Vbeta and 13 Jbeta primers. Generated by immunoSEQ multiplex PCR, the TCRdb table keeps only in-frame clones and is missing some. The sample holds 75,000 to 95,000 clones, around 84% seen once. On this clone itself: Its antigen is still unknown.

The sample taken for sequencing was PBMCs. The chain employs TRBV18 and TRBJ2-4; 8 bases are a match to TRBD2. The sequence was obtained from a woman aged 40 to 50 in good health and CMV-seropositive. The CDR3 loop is CASSPSGTRGTDIQYF. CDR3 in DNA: TGTGCCAGCTCACCATCCGGGACTAGAGGGACTGACATTCAGTACTTC.